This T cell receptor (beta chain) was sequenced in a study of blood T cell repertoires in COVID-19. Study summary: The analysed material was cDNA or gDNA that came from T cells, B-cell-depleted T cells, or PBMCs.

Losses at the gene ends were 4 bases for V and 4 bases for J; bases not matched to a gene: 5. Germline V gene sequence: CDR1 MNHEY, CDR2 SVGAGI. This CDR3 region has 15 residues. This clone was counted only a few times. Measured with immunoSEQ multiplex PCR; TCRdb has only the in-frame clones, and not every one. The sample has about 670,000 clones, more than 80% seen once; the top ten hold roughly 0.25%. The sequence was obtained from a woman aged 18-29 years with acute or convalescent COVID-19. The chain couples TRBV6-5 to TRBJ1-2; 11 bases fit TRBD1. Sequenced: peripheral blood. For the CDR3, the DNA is TGTGCCAGCAGTTTCGGACAGGGGGCACGCTATGGCTACACCTTC. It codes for CASSFGQGARYGYTF.